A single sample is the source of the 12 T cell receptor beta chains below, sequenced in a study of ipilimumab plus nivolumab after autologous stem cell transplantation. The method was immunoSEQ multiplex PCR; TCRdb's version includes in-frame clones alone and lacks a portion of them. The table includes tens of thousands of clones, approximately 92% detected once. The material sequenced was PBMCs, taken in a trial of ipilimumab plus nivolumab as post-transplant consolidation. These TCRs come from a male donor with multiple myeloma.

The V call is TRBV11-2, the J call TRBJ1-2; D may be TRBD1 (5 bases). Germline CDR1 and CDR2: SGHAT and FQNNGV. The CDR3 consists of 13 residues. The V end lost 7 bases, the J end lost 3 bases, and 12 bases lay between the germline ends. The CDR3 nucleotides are TGTGCCAGCACCACAGCGGGGGACTATGGCTACACCTTC. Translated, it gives CASTTAGDYGYTF.

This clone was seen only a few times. The CDR3, as DNA: TGTGCCAGTAGTATGGAGGGACTAGTCATGTACACAGATACGCAGTATTTT. It is translated as CASSMEGLVMYTDTQYF. The rearrangement uses TRBV19 and TRBJ2-3; 8 bases agree with TRBD2. Germline V CDR1 and CDR2: LNHDA, SQIVND (reference sequence). The trim removed 3 bases at V and 2 bases at J, leaving 10 bases unmatched. The CDR3 has 17 amino acids.

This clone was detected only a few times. As DNA, the CDR3 is TGTGCCAGCACCAGAACAATGGGGACAGGGAGTTCACCCCTCCACTTT. Translated, it gives CASTRTMGTGSSPLHF. V usage is TRBV27 and J usage is TRBJ1-6; 9 bases align to TRBD1. V lost 7 bases and J lost 9; bases outside the gene matches: 13. Germline CDR1 MNHEY, CDR2 SMNVEV (reference sequence). This CDR3 region has 16 residues.

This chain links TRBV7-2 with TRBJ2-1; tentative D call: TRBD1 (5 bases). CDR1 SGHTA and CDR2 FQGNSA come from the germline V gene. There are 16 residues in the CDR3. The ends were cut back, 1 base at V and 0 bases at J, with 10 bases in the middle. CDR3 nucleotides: TGTGCCAGCAGCTTAGTAGGTGACAGCTCCTACAATGAGCAGTTCTTC. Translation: CASSLVGDSSYNEQFF. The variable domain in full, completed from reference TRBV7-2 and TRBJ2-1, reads GAGVSQSPSNKVTEKGKDVELRCDPISGHTALYWYRQSLGQGLEFLIYFQGNSAPDKSGLPSDRFSAERTGGSVSTLTIQRTQQEDSAVYLCASSLVGDSSYNEQFFGPGTRLTVL.

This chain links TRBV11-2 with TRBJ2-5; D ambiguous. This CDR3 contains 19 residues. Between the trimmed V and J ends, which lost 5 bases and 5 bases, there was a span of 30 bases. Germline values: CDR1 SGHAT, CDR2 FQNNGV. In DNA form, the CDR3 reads TGTGCCAGCAGCGACCCGCGGCTCCCTCTTGAGGTCGGGCGGGAGACCCAGTACTTC. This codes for CASSDPRLPLEVGRETQYF.

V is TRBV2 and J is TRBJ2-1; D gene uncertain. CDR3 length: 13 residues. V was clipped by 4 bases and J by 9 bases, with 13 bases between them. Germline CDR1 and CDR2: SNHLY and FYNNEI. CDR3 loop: CASSVSGYGEQFF. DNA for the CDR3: TGTGCCAGCAGTGTTTCTGGGTACGGTGAGCAGTTCTTC.

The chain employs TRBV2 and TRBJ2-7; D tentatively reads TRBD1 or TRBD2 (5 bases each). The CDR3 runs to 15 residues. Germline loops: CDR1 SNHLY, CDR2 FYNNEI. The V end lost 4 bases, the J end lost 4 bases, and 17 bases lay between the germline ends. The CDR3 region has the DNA TGTGCCAGCAGTGGCCTTGTGGGGGAAAGGTACGAGCAGTACTTC. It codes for CASSGLVGERYEQYF.

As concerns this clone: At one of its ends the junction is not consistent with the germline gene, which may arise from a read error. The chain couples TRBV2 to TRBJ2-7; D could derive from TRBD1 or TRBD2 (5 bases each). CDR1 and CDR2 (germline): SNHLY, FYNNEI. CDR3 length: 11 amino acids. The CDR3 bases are TGTGCCAGCAGCCGGGACCGCATCTCCAACTTC. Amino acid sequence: CASSRDRISNF.

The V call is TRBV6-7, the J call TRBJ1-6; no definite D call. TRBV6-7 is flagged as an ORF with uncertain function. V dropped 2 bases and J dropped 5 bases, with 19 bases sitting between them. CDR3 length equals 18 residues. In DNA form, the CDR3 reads TGTGCCAGCAGTTACCTTCAAGACGGATGCTTTAATAATTCACCCCTCCACTTT. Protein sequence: CASSYLQDGCFNNSPLHF.

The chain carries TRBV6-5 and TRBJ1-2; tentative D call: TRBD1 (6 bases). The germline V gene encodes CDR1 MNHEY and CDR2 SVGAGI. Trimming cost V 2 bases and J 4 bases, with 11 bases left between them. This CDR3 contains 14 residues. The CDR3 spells CASSYDRKSYGYTF. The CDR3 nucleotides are TGTGCCAGCAGTTACGACAGGAAGAGCTATGGCTACACCTTC.

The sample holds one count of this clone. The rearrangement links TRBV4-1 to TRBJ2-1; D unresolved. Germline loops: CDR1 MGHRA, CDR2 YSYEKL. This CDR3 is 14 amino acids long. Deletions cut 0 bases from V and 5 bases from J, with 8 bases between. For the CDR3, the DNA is TGCGCCAGCAGCCAAGATAATGCCAACAATGAGCAGTTCTTC. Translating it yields CASSQDNANNEQFF.

CDR3 DNA sequence: TGTGCCAGTAGTTCCGGGTCCTTCTATGGCTACACCTTC. This codes for CASSSGSFYGYTF. The genes are TRBV19 and TRBJ1-2; D is uncertain. This CDR3 comprises 13 residues. The germline gives CDR1 LNHDA, CDR2 SQIVND (reference sequence). Trimming removed 5 bases from V and 4 bases from J, with 11 bases in between.